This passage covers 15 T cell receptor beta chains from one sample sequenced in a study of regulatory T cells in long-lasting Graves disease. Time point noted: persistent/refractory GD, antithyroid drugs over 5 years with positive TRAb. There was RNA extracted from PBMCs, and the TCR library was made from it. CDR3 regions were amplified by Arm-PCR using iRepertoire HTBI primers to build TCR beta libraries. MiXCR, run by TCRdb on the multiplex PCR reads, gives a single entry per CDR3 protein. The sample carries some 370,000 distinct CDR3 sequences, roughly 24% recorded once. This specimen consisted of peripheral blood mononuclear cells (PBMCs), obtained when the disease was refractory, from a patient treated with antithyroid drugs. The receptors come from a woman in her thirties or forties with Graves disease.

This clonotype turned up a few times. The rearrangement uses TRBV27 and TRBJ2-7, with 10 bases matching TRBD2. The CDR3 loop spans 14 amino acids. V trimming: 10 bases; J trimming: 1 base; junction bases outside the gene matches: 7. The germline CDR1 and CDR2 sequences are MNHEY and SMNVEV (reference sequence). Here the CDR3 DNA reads TGTGCCACCAAAGGACTAGCGGAGTCCTACGAGCAGTACTTC. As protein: CATKGLAESYEQYF.

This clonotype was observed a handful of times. The CDR3 region has the DNA TGCAGTGCTAGCGAACCTAGGGACAGCCGTTACGAGCAGTACTTC. Translation gives CSASEPRDSRYEQYF. V gene TRBV20-1 combines with J gene TRBJ2-7, with 7 bases that match TRBD1. The CDR3 runs to 15 residues. Germline CDR1 reads DFQATT; CDR2 reads SNEGSKA (reference sequence). The junction had 12 bases not matched to a gene; V was cut back by 3 bases and J by 4 bases.

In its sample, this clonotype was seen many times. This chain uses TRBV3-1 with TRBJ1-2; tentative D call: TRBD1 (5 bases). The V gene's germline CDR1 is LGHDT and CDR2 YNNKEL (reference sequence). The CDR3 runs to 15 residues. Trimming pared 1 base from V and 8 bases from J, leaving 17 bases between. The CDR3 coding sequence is TGTGCCAGCAGCCAAGTCGGTGACAGCCTCCGGGGCTACACCTTC. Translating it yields CASSQVGDSLRGYTF. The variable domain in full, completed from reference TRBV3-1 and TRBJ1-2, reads DTAVSQTPKYLVTQMGNDKSIKCEQNLGHDTMYWYKQDSKKFLKIMFSYNNKELIINETVPNRFSPKSPDKAHLNLHINSLELGDSAVYFCASSQVGDSLRGYTFGSGTRLTVV.

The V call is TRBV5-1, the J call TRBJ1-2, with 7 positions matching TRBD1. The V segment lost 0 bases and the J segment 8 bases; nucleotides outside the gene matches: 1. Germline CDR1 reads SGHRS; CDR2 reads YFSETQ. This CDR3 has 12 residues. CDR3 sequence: CASSLEQGGYTF. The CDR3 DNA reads TGCGCCAGCAGCTTGGAACAGGGGGGCTACACCTTC.

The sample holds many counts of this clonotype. The CDR3 nucleotides read TGTGCCAGCAGTCAGCCAGAAGCGGAGAATAATTCACCCCTCCACTTT. Protein product: CASSQPEAENNSPLHF. V and J are TRBV11-1 and TRBJ1-6; the D is unclear. The germline CDR1 and CDR2 sequences are SGHAT and FQDESV (reference sequence). Trimming left V 6 bases short and J 5 bases short, with 17 bases between. There are 16 residues in the CDR3.

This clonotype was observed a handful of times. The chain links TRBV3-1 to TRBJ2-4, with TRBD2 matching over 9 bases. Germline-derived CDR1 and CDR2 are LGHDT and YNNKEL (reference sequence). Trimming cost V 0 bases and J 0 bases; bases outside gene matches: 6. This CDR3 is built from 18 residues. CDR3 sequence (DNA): TGTGCCAGCAGCCAAGATGGTCTAGCGGGGCTAGCCAAAAACATTCAGTACTTC. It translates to CASSQDGLAGLAKNIQYF. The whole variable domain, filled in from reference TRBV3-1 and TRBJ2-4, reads DTAVSQTPKYLVTQMGNDKSIKCEQNLGHDTMYWYKQDSKKFLKIMFSYNNKELIINETVPNRFSPKSPDKAHLNLHINSLELGDSAVYFCASSQDGLAGLAKNIQYFGAGTRLSVL.

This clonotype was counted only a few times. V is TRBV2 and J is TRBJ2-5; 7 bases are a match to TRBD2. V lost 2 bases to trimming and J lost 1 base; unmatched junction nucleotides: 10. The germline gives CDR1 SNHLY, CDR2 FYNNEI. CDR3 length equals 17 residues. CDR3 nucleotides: TGTGCCAGCAGTGAACCTGCAGGACTAGGTTTCCAAGAGACCCAGTACTTC. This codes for CASSEPAGLGFQETQYF.

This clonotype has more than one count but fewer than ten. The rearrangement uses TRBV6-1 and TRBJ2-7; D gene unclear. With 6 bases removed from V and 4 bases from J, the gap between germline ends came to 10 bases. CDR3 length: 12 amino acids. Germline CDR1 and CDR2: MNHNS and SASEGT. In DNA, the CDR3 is TGTGCCAGCAGGGGGTTTACGTACGAGCAGTACTTC. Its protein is CASRGFTYEQYF.

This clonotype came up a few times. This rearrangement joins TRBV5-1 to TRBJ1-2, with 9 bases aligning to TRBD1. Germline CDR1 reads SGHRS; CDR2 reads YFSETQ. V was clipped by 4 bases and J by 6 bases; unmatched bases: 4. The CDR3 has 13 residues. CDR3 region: CASSPGQGHGYTF. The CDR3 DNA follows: TGCGCCAGCAGCCCGGGACAGGGCCATGGCTACACCTTC. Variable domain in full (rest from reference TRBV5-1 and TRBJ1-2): KAGVTQTPRYLIKTRGQQVTLSCSPISGHRSVSWYQQTPGQGLQFLFEYFSETQRNKGNFPGRFSGRQFSNSRSEMNVSTLELGDSALYLCASSPGQGHGYTFGSGTRLTVV.

Here the CDR3 DNA reads TGTGCCAGCAGGGGCGCGTGGGTTAGCACCGGGGAGCTGTTTTTT. This gives the protein CASRGAWVSTGELFF. The rearrangement links TRBV7-9 to TRBJ2-2; D uncertain. The CDR3 extends over 15 amino acids. The germline V gene encodes CDR1 SEHNR and CDR2 FQNEAQ (reference sequence). V shed 6 bases and J shed 4 bases, with 15 bases lying between them. Using reference TRBV7-9 and TRBJ2-2 for the parts outside the CDR3, the full variable domain is DTGVSQNPRHKITKRGQNVTFRCDPISEHNRLYWYRQTLGQGPEFLTYFQNEAQLEKSRLLSDRFSAERPKGSFSTLEIQRTEQGDSAMYLCASRGAWVSTGELFFGEGSRLTVL.

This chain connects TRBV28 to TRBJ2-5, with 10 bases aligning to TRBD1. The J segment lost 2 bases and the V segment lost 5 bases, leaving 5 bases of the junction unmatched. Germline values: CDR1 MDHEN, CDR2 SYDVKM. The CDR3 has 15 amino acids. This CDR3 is CASSNRDRGQETQYF. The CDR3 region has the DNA TGTGCCAGCAGTAATCGGGACAGGGGACAAGAGACCCAGTACTTC.

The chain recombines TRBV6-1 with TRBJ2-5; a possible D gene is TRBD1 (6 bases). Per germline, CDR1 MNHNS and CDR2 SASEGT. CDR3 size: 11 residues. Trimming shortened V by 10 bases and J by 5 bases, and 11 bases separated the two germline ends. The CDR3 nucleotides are TGTGCCACCCGACAGGCGGAGACCCAGTACTTC. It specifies CATRQAETQYF.

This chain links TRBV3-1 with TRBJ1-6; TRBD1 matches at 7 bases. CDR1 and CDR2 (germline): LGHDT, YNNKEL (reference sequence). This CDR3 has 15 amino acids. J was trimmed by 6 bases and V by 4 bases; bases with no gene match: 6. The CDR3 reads CASSRTGTVNSPLHF. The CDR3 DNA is TGTGCCAGCAGCCGGACCGGGACAGTTAATTCACCCCTCCACTTT.

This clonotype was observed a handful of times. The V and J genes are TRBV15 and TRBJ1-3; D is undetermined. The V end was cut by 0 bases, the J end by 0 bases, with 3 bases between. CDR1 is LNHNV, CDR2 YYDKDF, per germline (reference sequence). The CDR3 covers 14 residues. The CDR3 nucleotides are TGTGCCACCAGCAGAGATTTCTCTGGAAACACCATATATTTT. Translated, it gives CATSRDFSGNTIYF.

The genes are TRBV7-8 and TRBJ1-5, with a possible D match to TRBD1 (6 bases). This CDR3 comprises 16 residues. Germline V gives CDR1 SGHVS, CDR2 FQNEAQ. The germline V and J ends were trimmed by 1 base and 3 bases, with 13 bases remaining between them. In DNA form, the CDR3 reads TGTGCCAGCAGCTTAGAGGGGGTCGGGCCCAATCAGCCCCAGCATTTT. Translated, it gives CASSLEGVGPNQPQHF.